This TCR beta chain was sequenced during a study of blood T cell repertoires in COVID-19. CDR1 and CDR2 (germline): SGHRS, YFSETQ. Trimming cost V 0 bases and J 2 bases; bases outside gene matches: 17. This CDR3 has 20 residues. Method: immunoSEQ multiplex PCR; TCRdb's copy keeps in-frame clones and lacks some. The sample records about 81,000 clones, approximately 82% being singletons. The receptor's source is a human donor in a cohort sampled during active COVID-19. The chain has TRBV5-1 and TRBJ1-2, with 9 nucleotides matching TRBD1. The specimen was peripheral blood. CDR3 in amino acids: CASSLVLGTGPRIRNYGYTF. The CDR3 DNA follows: TGCGCCAGCAGCTTGGTCCTCGGGACAGGGCCTCGAATAAGAAACTATGGCTACACCTTC. Full variable domain (rest looked up from reference TRBV5-1 and TRBJ1-2): KAGVTQTPRYLIKTRGQQVTLSCSPISGHRSVSWYQQTPGQGLQFLFEYFSETQRNKGNFPGRFSGRQFSNSRSEMNVSTLELGDSALYLCASSLVLGTGPRIRNYGYTFGSGTRLTVV.